This TCR beta chain was captured in a study of T-cell reconstitution after alpha-beta-depleted transplantation in children. V lost 1 base and J lost 0, with 16 bases in between. From germline, CDR1 is LGHNA and CDR2 YNFKEQ. The CDR3 has 19 amino acids. Preparation of the TCRbeta library involved a method that used unique molecular identifiers. Using its own MiXCR run on the PCR reads, TCRdb lists one record per CDR3 protein. Of 450,000 to 700,000 distinct CDR3 sequences in the sample, more than 20% were seen once. The sample was PBMCs, taken before TCRalphabeta/CD19-depleted stem cell transplant. The receptor comes from a boy under two years old with Wiskott-Aldrich syndrome, due to receive a stem cell transplant. The chain is built from TRBV4-2 and TRBJ2-6, with TRBD2 as a possible D gene (5 bases). CDR3 sequence reads: CASSQGVWKSGSGANVLTF. The CDR3 coding sequence is TGTGCCAGCAGCCAAGGTGTTTGGAAGAGCGGCTCTGGGGCCAACGTCCTGACTTTC.